This entry concerns a single T cell receptor beta chain. This sample stems from a study of blood T cell repertoires in COVID-19. Study-wide background: In each case, the material was cDNA or gDNA derived from T cells, B-cell-depleted T cells, or PBMCs.

A Seattle source enrolled patients during active infection and followed them longitudinally. In the study's own analysis: The authors estimated nucleated cell counts from reference gene primer amplification. Repertoires were generated with immunoSEQ multiplex PCR, while TCRdb's copy carries only in-frame clones and drops some. The V and J calls and clone size come from that table; D and trimming were worked out from the DNA. Found here are roughly 150,000 clones, 70% to 90% of them singletons; the top ten hold around 8%. The sequence was collected from a woman of 80 years or more with COVID-19, enrolled during active disease. The sequencing sample was made of peripheral blood.

In nucleotides, the CDR3 is TGTGCCAGCAGTGATACAGGGGGCAGCGGCTATGGCTACACCTTC. Translated: CASSDTGGSGYGYTF. This chain links TRBV25-1 with TRBJ1-2, with 9 bases that match TRBD1. Per the germline V gene, CDR1 is MGHDK and CDR2 is SYGVNS. The CDR3 contains 15 residues. V shed 3 bases and J 4 bases; nucleotides not matched to a gene: 6.